This T cell receptor (beta chain) was sequenced in a study of T cell responses to AZD1222 COVID-19 vaccine (dated by TCRdb to the early 2020s). Turning to the overall study: TCR sequencing was performed for roughly 250 trial participants, of whom some 200 were given two doses of AZD1222 and around 25 were given two doses of MenACWY control vaccine. Trial participants were enrolled into age subgroups of 18-55, 56-69 and 70-plus years, which contained around 150, 28 and 57 TCR-sequenced participants, respectively. Overall study outcomes, separate from this receptor: The 56-69-year group was small, and its depth increase did not reach significance, likely because of low power. Spike-specific TCR breadth and depth rose significantly after two AZD1222 doses compared with day 0 and with MenACWY recipients. Because no samples from the day 14 peak response were available, repertoires could be characterized only after the peak T cell response. Only five or six AZD1222 recipients were SARS-CoV-2 seropositive at baseline, limiting conclusions about previously exposed vaccinees. Participants were mostly white British, with more females than males. The authors suggested clonal diversity may have been underestimated. The whole spike protein was spanned by vaccine-associated CD4 TCRs, and dominant responses were seen in regions 160-218 and 743-854. Nearly half of unique spike-specific TCRs reportedly recognized epitopes outside regions mutated in the B.1.351 and B.1.1.7 variants.

This clone was recorded only once. No cognate antigen has been identified for it. No base quality information exists; no much larger clone differs at one position. The CDR3 regions of human TCRbeta chains were analyzed by immunosequencing. As for the authors' bioinformatics: TCRs in the repertoires were compared against a reference library of SARS-CoV-2-specific TCRs that had been generated with the MIRA antigen-specificity platform. Breadth was defined as the fraction of unique TCRs that were SARS-CoV-2-associated, and depth was defined as the fraction of total T cells that were SARS-CoV-2-associated. Using the MIRA data, every spike-specific TCR was mapped to the spike region that the TCR reacted to and assigned to either a CD4 or a CD8 class. Log10-transformed breadth and depth values were compared by one-way ANOVA with Sidak's multiple comparisons tests. As stored in TCRdb, this immuneACCESS dataset retains in-frame rearrangements with V and J assigned. A fraction of the clones does not appear; measured against another copy, unresolved V genes explain less than half of the discrepancy, and the remainder lacks a known reason. V and J calls and clone size come straight from that table; D and trimming were deduced from the DNA. For this sample there are tens of thousands of clones; around 91% appear just once. The ten largest clones represent about a third of the sample.

The sample's time point label, in plain terms: about 28 days (+/-7) after the second vaccine dose. AZD1222 recipients given second doses at about 4 weeks or at about 12 weeks were pooled, since spike-specific TCR depth and breadth were not found to differ between the two schedules. Vaccinee samples came from UK trials COV001 and COV002, including a single-blind randomized controlled phase 2/3 trial of AZD1222 (ChAdOx1 nCoV-19) in healthy adults. For TCRbeta chain sequencing, PBMC samples from trial participants were taken at day 0 and at day 28 after the second dose. Trimming removed 0 bases from V and 7 bases from J, leaving 13 bases between the germline ends. The germline V gene sets CDR1 to SGHRS and CDR2 to YFSETQ. Counted from cysteine to phenylalanine, this CDR3 has 15 amino acids. Kept here is only the CDR3 DNA, which spans 45 bases and is read in frame from base 1.

The sequence is built from TRBV5-1 and TRBJ1-4; a tentative D match to TRBD1 spans 5 bases. The TCR originated in an adult who received the AZD1222 COVID-19 vaccine. This specimen was peripheral blood, taken 28 days after the second AZD1222 dose. The CDR3 corresponds to CASSLGPQQGEKLFF. The sequence in DNA is TGCGCCAGCAGCTTGGGCCCGCAGCAGGGTGAAAAACTGTTTTTT.